This is a list of T cell receptor beta chains from one sample in a study of metastatic and nonmetastatic thyroid tumors. TCRdb re-called the PCR reads with MiXCR. The data hold some 18,000 clones, with 35% to 45% observed a single time. Sequences were obtained from tumor tissue. These receptors came from a female donor with papillary thyroid cancer or a benign thyroid nodule (not recorded which). Some clones in this sample may be carry-over from other donors' samples. Each CDR3 is given with its conserved first and last residue. The D gene is left open where the match is weak. Size is omitted from some rows. Given values are once, few, many or a class for expanded clones.

D gene | clone size | J gene | V gene | CDR3 DNA | CDR3 protein
- | few | TRBJ2-7 | TRBV6-5 | TGTGCCAGCAGTTACGGCAGAACCTACGAGCAGTACTTC | CASSYGRTYEQYF
TRBD1 | - | TRBJ1-1 | TRBV7-8 | TGTGCCAGCAGCCCCCGGACAGGGGTTCTTGAAGCTTTCTTT | CASSPRTGVLEAFF
- | - | TRBJ1-6 | TRBV11-2 | TGTGCCAGCAGCTTAGATTGGAATTCACCCCTCCACTTT | CASSLDWNSPLHF
- | - | TRBJ1-5 | TRBV28 | TGTGCCAGCACGCCGGGCAGAGGGCCCCAGCATTTT | CASTPGRGPQHF
TRBD2 | - | TRBJ2-2 | TRBV5-1 | TGCGCCAGCGGGACAGGACTAGCGGGGGTCAGCACCGGGGAGCTGTTTTTT | CASGTGLAGVSTGELFF
TRBD2 | - | TRBJ2-2 | TRBV6-2/TRBV6-3 | TGTGCCAGCAGTTACTCAGGTCTAGCGGGAGGAATCAACACCGGGGAGCTGTTTTTT | CASSYSGLAGGINTGELFF
- | - | TRBJ1-2 | TRBV5-1 | TGTGCCAGCAGCGCGGCCGAGACAGGCCCCTATGGCTACACCTTC | CASSAAETGPYGYTF
TRBD2 | - | TRBJ2-2 | TRBV20-1 | TGCAGTGCTAGAGAGACTAGCCCCGGGGAGCTGTTTTTT | CSARETSPGELFF
- | - | TRBJ1-1 | TRBV6-1 | TGTGCCACCTACGGAGGGTTGACGCTAAACACTGAAGCTTTCTTT | CATYGGLTLNTEAFF
- | few | TRBJ1-3 | TRBV6-4 | TGTGCCAGCAGAAGGGGACGGCCTGGAAACACCATATATTTT | CASRRGRPGNTIYF
- | few | TRBJ1-1 | TRBV6-1 | TGTGCCAGCAGAAACCCGACAGGGAACACTGAAGCTTTCTTT | CASRNPTGNTEAFF
- | few | TRBJ1-1 | TRBV28 | TGTGCCAGCAGTTCAGATGGGTGGGCAACGGCCACTGAAGCTTTCTTT | CASSSDGWATATEAFF
- | - | TRBJ1-2 | TRBV5-1 | TGCGCCAGCAGCTTGGATAGTCCCGGGACGGGGATCTATGGCTACACCTTC | CASSLDSPGTGIYGYTF
- | few | TRBJ2-7 | TRBV6-2/TRBV6-3 | TGTGCCAGCAGTTACTTGGGGGGAACCGAGCAGTACTTC | CASSYLGGTEQYF
TRBD1 | - | TRBJ1-1 | TRBV19 | TGTGCCAGTAGGTGGACAGGGGGAGGGACTGAAGCTTTCTTT | CASRWTGGGTEAFF
- | - | TRBJ1-5 | TRBV10-3 | TGTGCCATCAGTGAGTCGCCTGGTGCGGACTTGCCCCAGCATTTT | CAISESPGADLPQHF
TRBD2 | - | TRBJ2-3 | TRBV11-2 | TGTGCCAGCAGCTTACGACTAGCGGGAGTCCCTAGCACAGATACGCAGTATTTT | CASSLRLAGVPSTDTQYF
TRBD1 | - | TRBJ2-7 | TRBV19 | TGTGCCAGTCGGGACAGGGACTTCTACGAGCAGTACTTC | CASRDRDFYEQYF
TRBD1 | - | TRBJ2-3 | TRBV20-1 | TGCAGTGCTAGGGACAGGGTGGTGCTTCTAAGCACAGATACGCAGTATTTT | CSARDRVVLLSTDTQYF
- | - | TRBJ2-1 | TRBV12-3/TRBV12-4 | TGTGCCAGCAGCAGTGGCTACCAGGAGCAGTTCTTC | CASSSGYQEQFF
- | - | TRBJ1-1 | TRBV10-3 | TGTGCCATCAGTGAGCAAGAAACAACAGGGTCAGGAGGGTTACACACTGAAGCTTTCTTT | CAISEQETTGSGGLHTEAFF
- | once | TRBJ2-7 | TRBV7-2 | TGTGCCAGCAGCCTCATCCGGACAGCCAACGAGCAGTACTTC | CASSLIRTANEQYF
TRBD1 | - | TRBJ2-2 | TRBV11-3 | TGTGCCAGCAGCTTAGGAGTAGTTGGACAGGGGTTTAAGAACACCGGGGAGCTGTTTTTT | CASSLGVVGQGFKNTGELFF
- | few | TRBJ2-2 | TRBV9 | TGTGCCAGCAGCGTAGCTCAAGGGTACCTGGACACCGGGGAGCTGTTTTTT | CASSVAQGYLDTGELFF
- | few | TRBJ2-7 | TRBV5-1 | TGCGCCAGCAACAAAGACTACGAGCAGTACTTC | CASNKDYEQYF
TRBD1 | once | TRBJ2-3 | TRBV11-2 | TGTGCCAGCAGCACCCAAGGAATAGGGACAGGGTTCACAGATACGCAGTATTTT | CASSTQGIGTGFTDTQYF
- | - | TRBJ1-2 | TRBV12-3/TRBV12-4 | TGTGCCAGCAGTTTACTAGGGTACTATGGCTACACCTTC | CASSLLGYYGYTF
TRBD2 | few | TRBJ2-7 | TRBV6-6 | TGTGCCAGCAGTTACGGGGGGGATCCCTACGAGCAGTACTTC | CASSYGGDPYEQYF
TRBD1 | few | TRBJ1-2 | TRBV15 | TGTGCCACCACCCGGGACAGGGGGCCGGCGGTCTATGGCTACACCTTC | CATTRDRGPAVYGYTF
- | - | TRBJ2-2 | TRBV11-2 | TGTGCCAGCAGCTTAGACGGGGGTACCGGGGAGCTGTTTTTT | CASSLDGGTGELFF
- | - | TRBJ1-2 | TRBV28 | TGTGCCAGCAACGAGTGCGGGATCTATGGCTACACCTTC | CASNECGIYGYTF
- | few | TRBJ2-7 | TRBV12-3/TRBV12-4 | TGTGCCAGCAGTTCCTCGGACAGACTTTACGAGCAGTACTTC | CASSSSDRLYEQYF
- | once | TRBJ1-2 | TRBV30 | TGTGCCTGGAGTGCGTCAGAGACTGCTTATGGCTACACCTTC | CAWSASETAYGYTF
TRBD1 | few | TRBJ1-2 | TRBV6-2/TRBV6-3 | TGTGCCAGCAGTTACCTCCGGCAGGGGGATACCTATGGCTACACCTTC | CASSYLRQGDTYGYTF
- | few | TRBJ1-5 | TRBV4-1 | TGCGCCAGCAGCCAAGGTAGCAATCAGCCCCAGCATTTT | CASSQGSNQPQHF
- | - | TRBJ1-3 | TRBV11-3 | TGTGCCAGCCGTGAGGACTCTGGAAACACCATATATTTT | CASREDSGNTIYF
- | - | TRBJ2-3 | TRBV9 | TGTGCCAGCAGCGTAGTGGGGCGGGGCAACACAGATACGCAGTATTTT | CASSVVGRGNTDTQYF
- | many | TRBJ1-6 | TRBV9 | TGTGCCAGCAGCGGCAGTAATTCACCCCTCCACTTT | CASSGSNSPLHF
TRBD1 | few | TRBJ1-2 | TRBV7-6 | TGTGCCAGCAGCACGGGGACAGGGGGCGCATATGGCTACACCTTC | CASSTGTGGAYGYTF
- | - | TRBJ2-5 | TRBV7-6 | TGTGCCAGCAGCGCCGAACTAGGGCCGGAGACCCAGTACTTC | CASSAELGPETQYF
TRBD1 | - | TRBJ2-1 | TRBV6-1 | TGTGCCAGCCGGACAGGGGAGGTATACAATGAGCAGTTCTTC | CASRTGEVYNEQFF
- | few | TRBJ2-1 | TRBV20-1 | TGCAGTGCTAGACCTAGCCAATACAATGAGCAGTTCTTC | CSARPSQYNEQFF
TRBD1 | few | TRBJ2-3 | TRBV5-1 | TGCGCCAGCACATCGGGACAGGGAACAGATACGCAGTATTTT | CASTSGQGTDTQYF
- | once | TRBJ1-1 | TRBV7-2 | TGTGCCAGCAGCTTAGGGGGTTTTGGACACACTGAAGCTTTCTTT | CASSLGGFGHTEAFF
- | - | TRBJ1-1 | TRBV13 | TGTGCCAGCAGTCCAGGGCCTGGGCACACTGAAGCTTTCTTT | CASSPGPGHTEAFF
- | few | TRBJ1-5 | TRBV6-1 | TGTGCCAGCAGTGGACAGTATAGCAATCAGCCCCAGCATTTT | CASSGQYSNQPQHF